The T cell receptor gamma chain under discussion was sequenced for a study of gamma delta lymphoproliferative disorders and STAT genes. Overall study context: Gamma-chain libraries were built from at least 50 ng of genomic DNA with the LymphoTrack Dx TCRG Assay. The EuroClonality-NGS protocol was used to prepare delta libraries.

This CDR3 is built from 14 residues. V was pared by 8 bases and J by 12 bases, with 16 bases of the junction left unmatched. Study results and limitations: Low-frequency NGS calls may be less specific, so public or private leukemic clones need confirmation.

Sequencing used genomic DNA taken from PBMCs of patients and controls. TCRdb re-called clones from the multiplex PCR reads via CATT. The sample records some 1,300 gamma-chain clones, approximately 12% being singletons. Sample share makes this clone hyperexpanded. The antigen remains unidentified. The same CDR3 can be traced to other DNA sequences in this sample. Sequenced material: blood. The sequence was obtained from a human donor in good health. The chain joins TRGV10 to TRGJP1. Since TCRdb gives no J gene, matching the DNA to germline was used here to assign it. TRGV10 belongs to the ORF category, with a function that is uncertain. The CDR3 region is CAAWDYEWVRFKIF. CDR3 coding DNA: TGTGCTGCGTGGGATTATGAGTGGGTTCGGTTCAAGATATTT.